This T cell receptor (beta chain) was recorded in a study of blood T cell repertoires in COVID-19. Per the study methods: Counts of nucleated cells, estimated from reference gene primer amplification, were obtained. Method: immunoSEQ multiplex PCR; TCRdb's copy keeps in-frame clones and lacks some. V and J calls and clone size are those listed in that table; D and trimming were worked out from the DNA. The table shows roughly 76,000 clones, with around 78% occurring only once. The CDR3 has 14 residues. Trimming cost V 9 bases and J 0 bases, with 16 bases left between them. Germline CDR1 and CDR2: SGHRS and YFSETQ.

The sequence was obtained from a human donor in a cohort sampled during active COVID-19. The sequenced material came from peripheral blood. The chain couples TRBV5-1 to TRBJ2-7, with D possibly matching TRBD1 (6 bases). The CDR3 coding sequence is TGCGCCACCTCAAAATCGACAGGCTCCTACGAGCAGTACTTC. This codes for CATSKSTGSYEQYF.